One and the same sample provided the 10 T cell receptor beta chains below, sequenced in a study of blood T cell repertoires in COVID-19. Sequencing used immunoSEQ multiplex PCR; TCRdb keeps in-frame clones, though not all of them. The sample has approximately 210,000 clones; approximately 80% are singletons. Sequenced input: PBMCs or T cells enriched from blood (not recorded which). The source is a man aged 35 to 55 who had recovered from COVID-19.

The genes are TRBV4-1 and TRBJ1-2; tentatively, D is TRBD1 (6 bases). The germline CDR1 and CDR2 sequences are MGHRA and YSYEKL. V was shortened by 0 bases and J by 0 bases, with 8 bases between the two germline ends. This CDR3 has 15 residues. The CDR3 here is CASSQEAGANYGYTF. The CDR3 DNA follows: TGCGCCAGCAGCCAAGAAGCAGGGGCTAACTATGGCTACACCTTC.

This clone was recorded a few times. The V gene is TRBV7-3, the J gene TRBJ2-3, with 7 positions matching TRBD2. Germline assignment: CDR1 SGHTA and CDR2 FQGTGA. The CDR3 is made up of 16 amino acids. V lost 0 bases, J lost 6 bases, and 9 bases stayed unmatched. The CDR3 region is CASSLTALAEIDTQYF. The CDR3 region has the DNA TGTGCCAGCAGCTTAACGGCGCTAGCGGAAATCGATACGCAGTATTTT.

The chain couples TRBV5-1 to TRBJ2-5; 8 bases match TRBD2. CDR3 length: 13 residues. Germline trimming cut 6 bases from V and 5 bases from J; bases unmatched to any gene: 6. Germline lookup yields CDR1 SGHRS and CDR2 YFSETQ. The CDR3 loop reads CASNRGGLETQYF. The CDR3, as DNA: TGCGCCAGCAACCGCGGGGGGCTCGAGACCCAGTACTTC.

The rearrangement uses TRBV28 and TRBJ2-2, with TRBD2 matching 7 bases. This CDR3 is built from 13 residues. Germline V gene data show CDR1 as MDHEN and CDR2 as SYDVKM. The V gene end was trimmed by 8 bases and the J gene end by 3 bases; junction bases not matched to a gene: 3. The CDR3 reads CASHREDTGELFF. CDR3 nucleotide sequence: TGTGCCAGCCATCGGGAGGACACCGGGGAGCTGTTTTTT.

This chain joins TRBV28 and TRBJ1-6; no reliable D call. The V end lost 6 bases, the J end lost 7 bases, and 7 bases lay between the germline ends. This CDR3 region has 12 residues. Germline-derived CDR1 and CDR2 are MDHEN and SYDVKM. CDR3 DNA: TGTGCCAGCAGAGCAACCAATTCACCCCTCCACTTT. Translation gives CASRATNSPLHF.

This clone has more than one count but fewer than ten. V and J are TRBV7-3 and TRBJ2-3; D is perhaps TRBD2 (5 bases). The CDR3 covers 15 residues. The V and J ends lost 2 bases and 1 base respectively, with 10 bases between them. CDR1 is SGHTA and CDR2 is FQGTGA in the germline V gene. CDR3 region: CASSLLGSGTDTQYF. The CDR3, as DNA: TGTGCCAGCAGCTTACTTGGTAGCGGCACAGATACGCAGTATTTT.

The chain links TRBV25-1 to TRBJ1-2; D is undetermined. The V end was cut by 5 bases, the J end by 4 bases, with 17 bases between. The length of the CDR3 is 15 residues. Germline CDR1 MGHDK, CDR2 SYGVNS. CDR3 sequence reads: CASSKDLGGLYGYTF. The CDR3 DNA is TGTGCCAGCAGTAAAGATTTAGGAGGGCTCTATGGCTACACCTTC.

The chain recombines TRBV18 with TRBJ2-7, with TRBD2 identical over 8 bases. Germline V gives CDR1 KGHSH, CDR2 LQKENI. Unmatched junction bases numbered 5, after V lost 2 bases and J lost 2 bases. There are 15 residues in the CDR3. CDR3 nucleotides: TGTGCCAGCTCACCAGAGGCGGGAGGTACCTACGAGCAGTACTTC. Protein: CASSPEAGGTYEQYF.

The chain employs TRBV11-3 and TRBJ2-7; 7 bases align to TRBD2. This CDR3 contains 14 residues. Unmatched junction bases numbered 8, after V lost 6 bases and J lost 3 bases. Germline values: CDR1 SGHNT, CDR2 YENEEA. As DNA, the CDR3 is TGTGCCAGCAGTCCGGGGGGAAAAAGCTACGAGCAGTACTTC. Protein: CASSPGGKSYEQYF.

This chain joins TRBV9 and TRBJ2-3; no clear D. This CDR3 is 13 amino acids long. V dropped 1 base and J dropped 7 bases, with 10 bases sitting between them. In germline, CDR1 is SGDLS, CDR2 YYNGEE. CDR3: CASSVFSGYTQYF. The CDR3 DNA sequence: TGTGCCAGCAGCGTATTTAGTGGTTATACGCAGTATTTT.